These 6 T cell receptor beta chains share one sample of origin, sequenced in a study of blood T cell repertoires in COVID-19. The data were produced by immunoSEQ multiplex PCR, yet TCRdb's version contains in-frame clones alone and is incomplete. The sample contains a few hundred thousand clones, 90% of which appear only once. The sequenced material came from peripheral blood. These receptors were taken from a woman under 40 with COVID-19, enrolled during active disease.

This clone was recorded only once. The CDR3 loop reads CAWTKLSGTGGEQYF. DNA for the CDR3: TGTGCCTGGACCAAATTGTCCGGGACAGGGGGCGAGCAGTACTTC. The chain links TRBV30 to TRBJ2-7; 11 bases match TRBD1. Germline CDR1 reads GTSNPN; CDR2 reads SVGIG (reference sequence). CDR3 size: 15 residues. Trimming at V came to 4 bases and at J to 6 bases, leaving 11 bases not matched to a gene.

This clone has a single count. V gene TRBV11-2 combines with J gene TRBJ1-4, with 7 nucleotides matching TRBD1. Germline V gene data show CDR1 as SGHAT and CDR2 as FQNNGV. The CDR3 totals 15 residues. Trimming at V came to 0 bases and at J to 8 bases, leaving 6 bases not matched to a gene. CDR3 nucleotide sequence: TGTGCCAGCAGCTTAGATTGGACAGGTCAGGAAAAACTGTTTTTT. Encoded protein: CASSLDWTGQEKLFF.

V usage is TRBV6-2 or TRBV6-3 and J usage is TRBJ2-1, with 8 bases fitting TRBD2. V lost 0 bases, J lost 1 base, and 8 bases stayed unmatched. Germline V gene lookup returns CDR1 MNHEY and CDR2 SVGEGT. The CDR3 has 18 residues. The CDR3 DNA sequence: TGTGCCAGCAGTTACTCGACGTTGGCGGGAGGATCCTACAATGAGCAGTTCTTC. Protein product: CASSYSTLAGGSYNEQFF.

V and J are TRBV9 and TRBJ2-1; D perhaps matches TRBD2 (5 bases). V was shortened by 0 bases and J by 0 bases, with 10 bases between the two germline ends. The CDR3 length is 16 residues. The germline CDR1 and CDR2 sequences are SGDLS and YYNGEE. The CDR3 loop reads CASSVDLGASYNEQFF. The CDR3 DNA follows: TGTGCCAGCAGCGTAGATCTGGGAGCCTCCTACAATGAGCAGTTCTTC.

The rearrangement uses TRBV2 and TRBJ2-3; D not resolved. V was clipped by 6 bases and J by 2 bases, with 6 bases between them. The CDR3 consists of 12 residues. Germline V gene lookup returns CDR1 SNHLY and CDR2 FYNNEI. The CDR3 region has the DNA TGTGCCAGCAGCCCAAACACAGATACGCAGTATTTT. As protein: CASSPNTDTQYF.

V and J are TRBV27 and TRBJ1-2, with TRBD1 matching 7 bases. Germline values: CDR1 MNHEY, CDR2 SMNVEV (reference sequence). This CDR3 has 15 amino acids. Trimming at V came to 6 bases and at J to 5 bases, leaving 12 bases not matched to a gene. CDR3 coding DNA: TGTGCCAGCAGGGAGTGGAGGGGGCGGGAATATGGCTACACCTTC. As protein: CASREWRGREYGYTF.